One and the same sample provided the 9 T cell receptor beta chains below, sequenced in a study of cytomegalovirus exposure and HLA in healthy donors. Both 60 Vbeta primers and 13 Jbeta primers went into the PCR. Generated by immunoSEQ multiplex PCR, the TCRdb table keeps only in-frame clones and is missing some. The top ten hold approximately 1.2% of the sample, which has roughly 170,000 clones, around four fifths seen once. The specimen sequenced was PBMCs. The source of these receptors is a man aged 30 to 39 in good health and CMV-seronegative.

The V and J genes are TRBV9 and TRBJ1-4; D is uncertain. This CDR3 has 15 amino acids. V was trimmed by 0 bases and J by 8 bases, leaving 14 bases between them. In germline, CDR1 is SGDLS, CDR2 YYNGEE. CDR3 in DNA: TGTGCCAGCAGCGTAGCAGGCTGGGCGGGGGAAAAACTGTTTTTT. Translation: CASSVAGWAGEKLFF.

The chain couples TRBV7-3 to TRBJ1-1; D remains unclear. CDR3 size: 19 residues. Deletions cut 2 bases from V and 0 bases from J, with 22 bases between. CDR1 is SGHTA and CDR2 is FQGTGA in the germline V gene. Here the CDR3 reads CASSLYPPRHKNMNTEAFF. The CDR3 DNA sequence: TGTGCCAGCAGCTTATACCCCCCACGACACAAAAACATGAACACTGAAGCTTTCTTT. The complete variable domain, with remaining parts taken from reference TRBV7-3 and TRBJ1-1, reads GAGVSQTPSNKVTEKGKYVELRCDPISGHTALYWYRQSLGQGPEFLIYFQGTGAADDSGLPNDRFFAVRPEGSVSTLKIQRTERGDSAVYLCASSLYPPRHKNMNTEAFFGQGTRLTVV.

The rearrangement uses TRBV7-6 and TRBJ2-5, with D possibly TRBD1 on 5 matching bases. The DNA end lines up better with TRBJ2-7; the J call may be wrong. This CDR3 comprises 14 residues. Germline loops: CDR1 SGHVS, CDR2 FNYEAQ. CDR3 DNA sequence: TGTGCCAGCAGCTTATCAGGGTTCGTCTACGAGCAGTACTTC. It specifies CASSLSGFVYEQYF.

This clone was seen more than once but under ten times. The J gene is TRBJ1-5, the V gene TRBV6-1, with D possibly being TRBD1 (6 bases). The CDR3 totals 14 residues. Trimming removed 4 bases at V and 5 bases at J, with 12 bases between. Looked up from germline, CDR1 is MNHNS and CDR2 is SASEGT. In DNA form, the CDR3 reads TGTGCCAGCAGTGTCGAGGGGGTTTATCAGCCCCAGCATTTT. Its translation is CASSVEGVYQPQHF.

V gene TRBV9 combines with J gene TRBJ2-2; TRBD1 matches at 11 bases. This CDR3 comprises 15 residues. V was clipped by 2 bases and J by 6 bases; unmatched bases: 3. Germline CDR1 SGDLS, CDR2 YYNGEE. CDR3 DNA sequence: TGTGCCAGCAGCGTGTGGACAGGGGGCCCCGGGGAGCTGTTTTTT. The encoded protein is CASSVWTGGPGELFF. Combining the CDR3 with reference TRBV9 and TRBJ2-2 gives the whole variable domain DSGVTQTPKHLITATGQRVTLRCSPRSGDLSVYWYQQSLDQGLQFLIQYYNGEERAKGNILERFSAQQFPDLHSELNLSSLELGDSALYFCASSVWTGGPGELFFGEGSRLTVL.

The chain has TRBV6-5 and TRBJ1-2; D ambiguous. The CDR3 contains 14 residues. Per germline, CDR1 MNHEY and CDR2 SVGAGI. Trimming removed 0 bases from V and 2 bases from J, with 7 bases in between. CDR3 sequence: CASSYSTHNYGYTF. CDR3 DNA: TGTGCCAGCAGTTACTCGACTCACAACTATGGCTACACCTTC.

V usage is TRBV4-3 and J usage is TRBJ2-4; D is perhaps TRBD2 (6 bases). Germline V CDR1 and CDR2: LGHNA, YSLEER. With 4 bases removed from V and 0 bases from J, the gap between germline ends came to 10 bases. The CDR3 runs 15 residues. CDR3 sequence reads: CASSPGVIAKNIQYF. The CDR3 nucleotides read TGCGCCAGCAGCCCGGGGGTGATAGCCAAAAACATTCAGTACTTC.

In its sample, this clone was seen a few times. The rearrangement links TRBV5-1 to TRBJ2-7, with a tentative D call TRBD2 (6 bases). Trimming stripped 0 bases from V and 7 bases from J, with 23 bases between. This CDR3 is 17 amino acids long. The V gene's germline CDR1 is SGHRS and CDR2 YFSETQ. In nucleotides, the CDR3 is TGCGCCAGCAGCTTGGGTGGGGGGAACGGGAGAGGTCATGAGCAGTACTTC. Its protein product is CASSLGGGNGRGHEQYF.

CDR3 DNA: TGTGCCAGCAGCTTCAACGGACAGGGCTTTGGCTACACCTTC. Translating gives CASSFNGQGFGYTF. The rearrangement joins TRBV7-9 to TRBJ1-2, with TRBD1 identical over 8 bases. The CDR3 totals 14 residues. CDR1 is SEHNR and CDR2 is FQNEAQ in the germline V gene (reference sequence). V trimming: 3 bases; J trimming: 7 bases; junction bases outside the gene matches: 7.